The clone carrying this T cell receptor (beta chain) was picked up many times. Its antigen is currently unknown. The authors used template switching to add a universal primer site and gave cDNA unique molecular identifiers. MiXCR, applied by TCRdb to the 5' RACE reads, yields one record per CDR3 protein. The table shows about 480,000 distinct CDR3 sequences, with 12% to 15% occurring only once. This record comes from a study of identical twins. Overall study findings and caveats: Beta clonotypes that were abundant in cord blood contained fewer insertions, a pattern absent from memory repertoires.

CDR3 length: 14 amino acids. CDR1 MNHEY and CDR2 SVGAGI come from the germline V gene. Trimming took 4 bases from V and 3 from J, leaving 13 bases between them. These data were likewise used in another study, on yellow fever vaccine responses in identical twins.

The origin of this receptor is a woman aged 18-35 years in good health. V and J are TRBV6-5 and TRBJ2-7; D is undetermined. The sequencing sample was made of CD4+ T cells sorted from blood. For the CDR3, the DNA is TGTGCCAGCAGTTTCTCCTTTCCGGGCTACGAGCAGTACTTC. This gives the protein CASSFSFPGYEQYF.